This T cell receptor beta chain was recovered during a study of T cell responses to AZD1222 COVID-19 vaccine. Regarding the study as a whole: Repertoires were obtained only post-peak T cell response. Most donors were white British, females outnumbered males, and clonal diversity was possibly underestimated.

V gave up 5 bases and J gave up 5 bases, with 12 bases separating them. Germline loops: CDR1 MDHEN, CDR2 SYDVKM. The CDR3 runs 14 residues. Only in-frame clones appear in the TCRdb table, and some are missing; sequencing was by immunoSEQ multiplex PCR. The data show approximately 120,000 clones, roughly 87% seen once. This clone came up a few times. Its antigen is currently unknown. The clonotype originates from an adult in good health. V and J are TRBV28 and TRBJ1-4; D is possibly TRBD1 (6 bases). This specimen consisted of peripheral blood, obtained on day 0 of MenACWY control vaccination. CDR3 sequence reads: CASSVQGHNEKLFF. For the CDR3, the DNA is TGTGCCAGCAGTGTACAGGGTCACAATGAAAAACTGTTTTTT.